Included here is one T cell receptor (beta chain) sequence, with context. V dropped 4 bases and J dropped 1 base, with 9 bases sitting between them. The CDR3 totals 14 residues. The germline gives CDR1 SGHRS, CDR2 YFSETQ. Source study methods: Reference gene primers were amplified, and this amplification served to estimate nucleated cell counts. This table comes from immunoSEQ multiplex PCR, and its TCRdb copy is limited to in-frame clones, with some not included. V and J calls and clone size come straight from that table; D and trimming were deduced from the DNA. Here the sample spans 230,000 or so clones, more than 65% being singletons. This entry is derived from a study of blood T cell repertoires in COVID-19. In the study overall: There were acute and convalescent COVID-19 samples, and they came from the United States, Italy and Spain. Sample material is recorded as cDNA or gDNA derived from T cells, B-cell-depleted T cells, or PBMCs.

The specimen was peripheral blood. V gene TRBV5-1 combines with J gene TRBJ2-1; D uncertain. This sequence originates from a man between 50 and 59 years old with active or convalescent COVID-19. CDR3 protein: CASSPLSSYNEQFF. CDR3 DNA: TGCGCCAGCAGCCCCCTGAGTTCCTACAATGAGCAGTTCTTC.